These 15 T cell receptor beta chains share one sample of origin, sequenced in a study of cytomegalovirus exposure and HLA in healthy donors. Primers for the PCR totalled 60 Vbeta and 13 Jbeta. Here immunoSEQ multiplex PCR was the method, and the copy in TCRdb shows in-frame clones only, minus some. The sample records 30,000 to 45,000 clones, roughly 76% being singletons. The sequencing input was PBMCs. These receptors all stem from a woman aged 40 to 49 in good health and CMV-seronegative.

This clone was counted only a few times. J is TRBJ1-1 and V is TRBV19, with 8 bases aligning to TRBD1. The CDR3 has 16 residues. Germline V CDR1 and CDR2: LNHDA, SQIVND (reference sequence). The ends lost 7 bases at V and 4 bases at J; junction bases unmatched: 14. CDR3 amino acids: CASNSPRGQVVTEAFF. As DNA, the CDR3 is TGTGCCAGTAACTCCCCCAGGGGGCAAGTAGTCACTGAAGCTTTCTTT.

The rearrangement links TRBV29-1 to TRBJ2-1; 9 nucleotides match TRBD1. This CDR3 has 15 residues. Germline V lookup: CDR1 SQVTM, CDR2 ANQGSEA. The V gene end was trimmed by 6 bases and the J gene end by 5 bases; junction bases not matched to a gene: 11. The CDR3 bases are TGCAGCGTCGGACAGGGGATTCAGCTTAACAATGAGCAGTTCTTC. It yields the protein CSVGQGIQLNNEQFF.

The chain carries TRBV6-5 and TRBJ2-3; 7 positions match TRBD2. V lost 7 bases and J lost 0; bases outside the gene matches: 7. Germline CDR1 MNHEY, CDR2 SVGAGI. The CDR3 extends over 15 amino acids. The CDR3, as DNA: TGTGCCAGCAAGATGGCTAGCGGAAGCACAGATACGCAGTATTTT. It codes for CASKMASGSTDTQYF.

This clone was seen only a few times. This chain connects TRBV7-3 to TRBJ1-1; unclear D gene. Germline V gene sequence: CDR1 SGHTA, CDR2 FQGTGA. Trimming left V 0 bases short and J 0 bases short, with 11 bases between. The CDR3 loop spans 16 amino acids. This CDR3 is CASSLTPGGMNTEAFF. CDR3 DNA sequence: TGTGCCAGCAGCTTAACCCCGGGAGGGATGAACACTGAAGCTTTCTTT. Full variable domain (missing parts from reference TRBV7-3 and TRBJ1-1): GAGVSQTPSNKVTEKGKYVELRCDPISGHTALYWYRQSLGQGPEFLIYFQGTGAADDSGLPNDRFFAVRPEGSVSTLKIQRTERGDSAVYLCASSLTPGGMNTEAFFGQGTRLTVV.

Remarks on this clone: This CDR3 fails to terminate in the conserved phenylalanine or tryptophan, so it likely reflects a read error. This chain joins TRBV5-5 and TRBJ1-2; D is uncertain. The CDR3 spans 12 residues. Germline loops: CDR1 SGHKS, CDR2 YYEKEE (reference sequence). With 2 bases removed from V and 4 bases from J, the gap between germline ends came to 6 bases. In nucleotides, the CDR3 is TGTGCCAGCAGCTTTGACACCTATGGCTACACCCTC. This encodes CASSFDTYGYTL.

The rearrangement uses TRBV29-1 and TRBJ1-1; no definite D call. This CDR3 has 10 amino acids. The germline V gene has CDR1 SQVTM and CDR2 ANQGSEA. Trimming left V 7 bases short and J 4 bases short, with 7 bases between. CDR3 bases: TGCAGCGCCGTTCTCACTGAAGCTTTCTTT. Protein sequence: CSAVLTEAFF.

Only one count was recorded for this clone. The CDR3 nucleotides read TGCGCCAGCAGCCAAGTTGCAGGGGGCACAGATACGCAGTATTTT. Its protein is CASSQVAGGTDTQYF. The V and J genes are TRBV4-1 and TRBJ2-3, with D maybe TRBD1 (6 bases). CDR3 length: 15 amino acids. Trimming cost V 1 base and J 1 base, with 9 bases left between them. The V gene's germline CDR1 is MGHRA and CDR2 YSYEKL.

The chain has TRBV15 and TRBJ2-5; TRBD2 matches 12 bases. This CDR3 has 17 residues. J was trimmed by 12 bases and V by 1 base; bases with no gene match: 15. The germline V gene has CDR1 LNHNV and CDR2 YYDKDF (reference sequence). This chain's CDR3 is CATSRGTSGTQDIGEYF. The CDR3 nucleotides read TGTGCCACCAGCAGAGGGACTAGCGGGACTCAAGATATCGGGGAGTACTTC.

CDR3 loop: CAIKQGANTGELFF. CDR3 DNA sequence: TGTGCCATAAAACAGGGCGCGAACACCGGGGAGCTGTTTTTT. The chain uses TRBV5-4 and TRBJ2-2; perhaps TRBD1 as D (6 bases). Trimming took off 9 bases at V and 0 bases at J, with 12 bases between the two ends. Germline V lookup: CDR1 SGHNT, CDR2 YYREEE (reference sequence). This CDR3 spans 14 amino acids.

This sequence joins TRBV21-1 and TRBJ1-2; TRBD1 reflects the table's D call only, with no check against the DNA. TRBV21-1 is a documented pseudogene. The CDR3 loop spans 17 amino acids. The CDR3 DNA is TGTGCCAGCAGCAAAACCCCTGGACAGGGAGCTCCCTATGGCTACACCTTC. Protein: CASSKTPGQGAPYGYTF.

The chain uses TRBV21-1 and TRBJ1-1. TRBV21-1 is assigned pseudogene status. The CDR3 loop spans 18 amino acids. This CDR3 is CASSKGEAGCRLNTEAFF. Written as DNA, the CDR3 is TGTGCCAGCAGCAAAGGGGAGGCAGGGTGTCGTCTGAACACTGAAGCTTTCTTT.

This rearrangement joins TRBV9 to TRBJ1-1; 7 bases fit TRBD1. This CDR3 is 15 amino acids long. Germline V CDR1 and CDR2: SGDLS, YYNGEE. V lost 4 bases and J lost 1; bases outside the gene matches: 7. As DNA, the CDR3 is TGTGCCAGCAGCCCCCGGACAGGCGAGAACACTGAAGCTTTCTTT. Residues: CASSPRTGENTEAFF.

The rearrangement joins TRBV5-6 to TRBJ1-2; 7 nucleotides agree with TRBD1. The CDR3 covers 14 residues. Germline-derived CDR1 and CDR2 are SGHDT and YYEEEE. Unmatched junction bases numbered 5, after V lost 1 base and J lost 5 bases. CDR3 loop: CASSLFRGSYGYTF. The CDR3 DNA is TGTGCCAGCAGCTTGTTCAGGGGGTCGTATGGCTACACCTTC. The variable domain in full, with the rest retrieved from reference TRBV5-6 and TRBJ1-2, is DAGVTQSPTHLIKTRGQQVTLRCSPKSGHDTVSWYQQALGQGPQFIFQYYEEEERQRGNFPDRFSGHQFPNYSSELNVNALLLGDSALYLCASSLFRGSYGYTFGSGTRLTVV.

V and J are TRBV10-3 and TRBJ2-7, with 12 bases identical to TRBD2. The CDR3 length is 13 residues. The germline V gene has CDR1 ENHRY and CDR2 SYGVKD. The trim removed 8 bases at V and 1 base at J, leaving 0 bases unmatched. This chain's CDR3 is CAIGTSGSYEQYF. As DNA, the CDR3 is TGTGCCATCGGGACTAGCGGGTCCTACGAGCAGTACTTC.

This chain links TRBV13 with TRBJ2-3, with 12 bases that match TRBD2. J gave up 2 bases and V 5 bases, and 11 bases lay outside the gene matches. CDR1 and CDR2 from the germline V gene are PRHDT and FYEKMQ (reference sequence). CDR3 size: 18 residues. The CDR3 region has the DNA TGTGCCAGCAGCGCACTAGCGGGGGGCCCCACTTTCACAGATACGCAGTATTTT. Amino acids: CASSALAGGPTFTDTQYF.